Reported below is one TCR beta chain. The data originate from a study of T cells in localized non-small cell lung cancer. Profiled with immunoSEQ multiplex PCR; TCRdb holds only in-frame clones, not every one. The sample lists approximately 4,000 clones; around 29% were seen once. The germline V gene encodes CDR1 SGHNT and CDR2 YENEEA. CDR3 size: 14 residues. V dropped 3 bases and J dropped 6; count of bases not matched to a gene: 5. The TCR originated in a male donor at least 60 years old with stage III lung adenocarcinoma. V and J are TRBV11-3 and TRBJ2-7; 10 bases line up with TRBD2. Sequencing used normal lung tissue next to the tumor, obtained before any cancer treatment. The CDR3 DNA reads TGTGCCAGCAGCTTCAAAGCGGGAGGGTTCGAGCAGTACTTC. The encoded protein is CASSFKAGGFEQYF.